The sequence of this T cell receptor beta chain was determined in a study of T cell clones after liver transplantation (dated by TCRdb to between 2018 and 2021). Some background on the complete study: ITN030ST, the source of the samples, was a randomized trial that attempted immunosuppression withdrawal within 2 years of liver transplantation. Three of the eight recipients were HCV-positive; the others were transplanted for non-autoimmune, non-viral indications. The studied cohort comprised 8 liver transplant recipients, 3 classified as tolerant and 5 as non-tolerant. Tolerance was defined as complete withdrawal of immunosuppression for at least one year without a rise in liver enzymes beyond twice the upper limit of normal. The subjects received no induction therapy and were kept on standard immunosuppression until randomization at 12-24 months post-transplant. Blood samples were collected pre-transplant, pre-randomization before withdrawal, and post-randomization after either full withdrawal or failed withdrawal. Donor-reactive T cell clones were identified by TCRbeta sequencing following a pre-transplant mixed lymphocyte reaction and were subsequently tracked in post-transplant blood. Third party-reactive TCRbeta sequences from pre-transplant MLRs were also identified as an antigen-independent comparator for donor-reactive sequences.

Study-wide findings and limitations: Low numbers of available donor cells limited the measurable donor-reactive repertoire in two subjects. The decline in donor-reactive sequences exceeded the decline in third party-reactive sequences, suggesting partial antigen-specific deletion that was unrelated to withdrawal success. Because no allograft tissue specimens were available, donor-reactive T cells may have migrated into the graft instead of being deleted. The conclusions were preliminary, being limited by small, heterogeneous patient numbers and by non-standardized post-transplant time points. In 5 of 8 subjects, circulating donor-reactive CD4 TCRbeta sequences decreased significantly after transplant, regardless of tolerance or HCV status. After accounting for repertoire turnover, donor-reactive detection was significantly reduced in 7 of 8 subjects for CD4 and 8 of 8 for CD8.

This clone has just one count. Its cognate antigen has yet to be identified. There are no base qualities to consult, and no much larger clone falls within one base. Taken with the paper, the label for time point translates to: pre-transplant. Thawed unstimulated PBMCs were stained for CD3, CD4 and CD8 and FACS-sorted into CD3+CD4+ and CD3+CD8+ populations. All 8 studied subjects were randomized to withdrawal of immunosuppression. The Qiagen DNeasy Blood and Tissue Kit was used for genomic DNA isolation. Using immunoSEQ, frozen genomic DNA was subjected to high-throughput TCRbeta CDR3 sequencing, a process that included PCR amplification, mapping, bias correction and internal controls. Turning to the authors' computational methods: Productive rearrangements were kept, and unique TCRbeta sequences were defined by CDR3 nucleotide sequence plus V and J gene. A sequence counted as donor-reactive only if the sequence showed at least 5-fold expansion in CFSE-low cells compared with unstimulated pre-transplant cells and had a frequency of at least 0.01%. Minimum frequency thresholds were set for each subject on the basis of the unstimulated sample with the lowest template count, so that a detection power of at least 90% was ensured. Jensen-Shannon divergence between the top 1000 TCRbeta sequences after and before transplant was used to measure repertoire turnover. Two-sided Fisher's exact tests were used to test for changes in how often donor-reactive sequences were detected. This immuneACCESS table, as held by TCRdb, lists in-frame sequences with V and J called but not all clones. Of the missing ones, under half trace to an unresolved V gene in checked studies; the others have no known cause. V and J calls and clone size are copied from that table; D and trimming were computed from the DNA. The sample table contains roughly 74,000 clones; only one count was recorded for 80% of them. Of the sample, about 0.64% is held by the ten largest clones.

This specimen consisted of CD4+ T cells from blood, obtained before liver transplant. This TCR came from a human donor who received a liver transplant.

The sequence in DNA is TGTGCCAGCAGCTTTGTTTCGCCGGGAGAGGACACTGAAGCTTTCTTT. Its translation is CASSFVSPGEDTEAFF. The chain was built from TRBV7-9 and TRBJ1-1; there is no confident call for the D gene. A distance of 17 bases separates the germline ends of V and J, which lose 3 bases and 3 bases respectively. The CDR3 measures 16 amino acids from cysteine to phenylalanine. CDR3 DNA is the only sequence kept; it has 48 bases, read in frame from the first base. Based on the germline V gene (reference sequence), the CDR1 and CDR2 sequences are SEHNR and FQNEAQ.